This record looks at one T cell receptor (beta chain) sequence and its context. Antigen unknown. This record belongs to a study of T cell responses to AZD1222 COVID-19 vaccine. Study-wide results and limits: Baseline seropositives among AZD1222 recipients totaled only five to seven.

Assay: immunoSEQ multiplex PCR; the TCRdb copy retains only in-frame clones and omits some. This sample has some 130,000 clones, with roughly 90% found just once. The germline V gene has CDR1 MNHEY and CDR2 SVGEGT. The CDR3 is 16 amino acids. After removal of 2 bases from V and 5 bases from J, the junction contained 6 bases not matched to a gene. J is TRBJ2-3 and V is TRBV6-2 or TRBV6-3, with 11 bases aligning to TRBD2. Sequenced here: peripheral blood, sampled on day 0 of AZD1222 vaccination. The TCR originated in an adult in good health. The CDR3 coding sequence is TGTGCCAGCAGTTACGAAACTAGCGGGGGAGGAGATACGCAGTATTTT. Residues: CASSYETSGGGDTQYF.